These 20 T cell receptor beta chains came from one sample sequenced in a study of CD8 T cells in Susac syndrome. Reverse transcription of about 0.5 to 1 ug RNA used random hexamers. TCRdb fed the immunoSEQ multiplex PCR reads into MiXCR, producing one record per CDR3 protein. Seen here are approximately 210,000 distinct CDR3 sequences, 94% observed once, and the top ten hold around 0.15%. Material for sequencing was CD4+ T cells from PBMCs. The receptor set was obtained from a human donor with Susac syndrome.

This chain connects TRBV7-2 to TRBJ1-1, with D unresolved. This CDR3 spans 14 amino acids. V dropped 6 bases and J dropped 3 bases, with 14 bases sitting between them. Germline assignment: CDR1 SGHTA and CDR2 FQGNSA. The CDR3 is CASRGGWLDTEAFF. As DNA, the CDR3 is TGTGCCAGCAGGGGCGGCTGGTTGGACACTGAAGCTTTCTTT.

The CDR3, as DNA: TGTGCCAGCAGGGGGGGGCAGGCGCCAACTAACTATGGCTACACCTTC. Its translation is CASRGGQAPTNYGYTF. The chain employs TRBV27 and TRBJ1-2; weak D call: TRBD1 (6 bases). The germline gives CDR1 MNHEY, CDR2 SMNVEV (reference sequence). This CDR3 has 16 residues. The germline V and J ends were trimmed by 6 bases and 0 bases, with 17 bases remaining between them.

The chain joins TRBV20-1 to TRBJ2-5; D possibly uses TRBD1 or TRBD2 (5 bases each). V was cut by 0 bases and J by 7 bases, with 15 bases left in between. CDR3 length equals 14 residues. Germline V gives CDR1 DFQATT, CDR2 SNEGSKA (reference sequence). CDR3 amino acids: CSARDGTGWRTQYF. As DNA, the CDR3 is TGCAGTGCTAGAGATGGGACCGGTTGGCGGACCCAGTACTTC.

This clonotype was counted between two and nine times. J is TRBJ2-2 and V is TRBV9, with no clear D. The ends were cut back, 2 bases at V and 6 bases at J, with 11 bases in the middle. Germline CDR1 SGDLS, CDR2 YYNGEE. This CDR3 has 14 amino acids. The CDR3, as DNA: TGTGCCAGCAGCGTCCTCTCTGGTGCCGGGGAGCTGTTTTTT. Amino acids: CASSVLSGAGELFF.

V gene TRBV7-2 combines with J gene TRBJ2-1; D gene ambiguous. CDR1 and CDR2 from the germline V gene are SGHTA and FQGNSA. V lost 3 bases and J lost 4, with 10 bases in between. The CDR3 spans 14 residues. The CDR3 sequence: CASSFTRSYNEQFF. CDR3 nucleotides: TGTGCCAGCAGCTTTACGAGGTCGTACAATGAGCAGTTCTTC.

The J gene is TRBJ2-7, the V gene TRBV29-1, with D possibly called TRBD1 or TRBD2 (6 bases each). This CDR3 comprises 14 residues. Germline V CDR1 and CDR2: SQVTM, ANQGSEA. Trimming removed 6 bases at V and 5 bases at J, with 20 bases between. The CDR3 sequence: CSVLTGMGGDEQYF. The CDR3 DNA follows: TGCAGCGTCCTAACAGGGATGGGAGGCGACGAGCAGTACTTC.

This chain's CDR3 is CSASGGGSSYEQYF. CDR3 nucleotides: TGCAGCGCATCTGGAGGGGGTAGCTCCTACGAGCAGTACTTC. The chain couples TRBV29-1 to TRBJ2-7; D possibly matches TRBD1 or TRBD2 (6 bases each). This CDR3 contains 14 residues. The germline V and J ends were trimmed by 7 bases and 0 bases, with 16 bases remaining between them. From germline, CDR1 is SQVTM and CDR2 ANQGSEA.

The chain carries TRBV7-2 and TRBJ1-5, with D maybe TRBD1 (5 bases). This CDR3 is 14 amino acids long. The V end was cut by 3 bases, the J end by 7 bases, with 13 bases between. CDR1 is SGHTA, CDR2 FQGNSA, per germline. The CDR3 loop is CASSFGTPGQPQHF. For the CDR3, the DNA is TGTGCCAGCAGCTTCGGCACTCCAGGGCAGCCCCAGCATTTT.

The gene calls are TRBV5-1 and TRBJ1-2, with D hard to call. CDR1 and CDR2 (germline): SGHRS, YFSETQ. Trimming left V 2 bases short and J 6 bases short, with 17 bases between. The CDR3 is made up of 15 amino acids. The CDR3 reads CASSFGLNNPDGYTF. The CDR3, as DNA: TGCGCCAGCAGCTTTGGCCTAAACAACCCCGATGGCTACACCTTC.

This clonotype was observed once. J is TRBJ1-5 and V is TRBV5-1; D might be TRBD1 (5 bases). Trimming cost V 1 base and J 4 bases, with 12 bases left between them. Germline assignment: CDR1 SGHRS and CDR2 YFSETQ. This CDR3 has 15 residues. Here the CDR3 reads CASSLSAGQNQPQHF. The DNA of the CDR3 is TGCGCCAGCAGCTTGAGCGCAGGGCAGAATCAGCCCCAGCATTTT.

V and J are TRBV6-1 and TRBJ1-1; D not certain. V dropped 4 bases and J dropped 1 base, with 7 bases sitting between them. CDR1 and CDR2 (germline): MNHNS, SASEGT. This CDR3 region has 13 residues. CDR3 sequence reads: CASSAVRNTEAFF. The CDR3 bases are TGTGCCAGCAGTGCGGTGAGGAACACTGAAGCTTTCTTT.

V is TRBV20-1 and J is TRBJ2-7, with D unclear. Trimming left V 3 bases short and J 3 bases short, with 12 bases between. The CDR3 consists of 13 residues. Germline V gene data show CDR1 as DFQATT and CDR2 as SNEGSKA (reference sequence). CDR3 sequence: CSASGSQYYEQYF. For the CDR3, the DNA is TGCAGTGCTAGTGGTTCTCAATACTACGAGCAGTACTTC.

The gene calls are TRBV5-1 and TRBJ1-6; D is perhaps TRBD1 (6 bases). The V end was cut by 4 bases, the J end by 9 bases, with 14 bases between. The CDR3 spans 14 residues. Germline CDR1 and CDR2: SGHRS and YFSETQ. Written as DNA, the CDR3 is TGCGCCAGCAGCGGAAGTACAGGGATTTCACCCCTCCACTTT. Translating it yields CASSGSTGISPLHF.

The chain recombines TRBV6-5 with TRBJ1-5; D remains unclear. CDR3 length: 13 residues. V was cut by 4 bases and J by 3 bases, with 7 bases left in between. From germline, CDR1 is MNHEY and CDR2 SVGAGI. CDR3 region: CASSSHTNQPQHF. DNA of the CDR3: TGTGCCAGCAGTTCCCATACCAATCAGCCCCAGCATTTT.

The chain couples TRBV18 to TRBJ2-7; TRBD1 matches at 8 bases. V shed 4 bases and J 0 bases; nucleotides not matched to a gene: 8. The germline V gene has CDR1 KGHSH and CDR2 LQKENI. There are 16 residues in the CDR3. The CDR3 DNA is TGTGCCAGCTCACGACGACAGGGGCCTAGCTCCTACGAGCAGTACTTC. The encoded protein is CASSRRQGPSSYEQYF.

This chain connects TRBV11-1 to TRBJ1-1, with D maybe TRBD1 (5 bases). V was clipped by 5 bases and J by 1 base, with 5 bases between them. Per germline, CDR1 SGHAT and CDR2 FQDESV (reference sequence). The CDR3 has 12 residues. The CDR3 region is CASSGQNTEAFF. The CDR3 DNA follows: TGTGCCAGCAGCGGACAGAACACTGAAGCTTTCTTT.

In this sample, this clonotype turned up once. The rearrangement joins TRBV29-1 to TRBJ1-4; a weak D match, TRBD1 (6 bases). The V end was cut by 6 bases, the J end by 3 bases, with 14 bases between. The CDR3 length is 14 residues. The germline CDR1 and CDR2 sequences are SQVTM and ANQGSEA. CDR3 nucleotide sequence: TGCAGCGTCCGGGACAAGGGAGCTAATGAAAAACTGTTTTTT. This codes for CSVRDKGANEKLFF. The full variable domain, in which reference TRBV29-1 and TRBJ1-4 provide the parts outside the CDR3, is SAVISQKPSRDICQRGTSLTIQCQVDSQVTMMFWYRQQPGQSLTLIATANQGSEATYESGFVIDKFPISRPNLTFSTLTVSNMSPEDSSIYLCSVRDKGANEKLFFGSGTQLSVL.

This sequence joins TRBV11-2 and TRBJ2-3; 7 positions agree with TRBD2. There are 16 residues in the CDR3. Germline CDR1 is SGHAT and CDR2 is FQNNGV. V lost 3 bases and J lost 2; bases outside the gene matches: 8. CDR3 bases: TGTGCCAGCAGCTTGGGTGGGACTACATCCACAGATACGCAGTATTTT. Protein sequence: CASSLGGTTSTDTQYF.

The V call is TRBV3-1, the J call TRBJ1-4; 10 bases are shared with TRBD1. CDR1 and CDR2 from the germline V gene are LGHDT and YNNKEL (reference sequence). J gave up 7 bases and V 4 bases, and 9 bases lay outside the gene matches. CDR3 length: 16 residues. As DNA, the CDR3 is TGTGCCAGCAGCCTCCTAGGAGGGACAGGGGTTGAAAAACTGTTTTTT. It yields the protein CASSLLGGTGVEKLFF.

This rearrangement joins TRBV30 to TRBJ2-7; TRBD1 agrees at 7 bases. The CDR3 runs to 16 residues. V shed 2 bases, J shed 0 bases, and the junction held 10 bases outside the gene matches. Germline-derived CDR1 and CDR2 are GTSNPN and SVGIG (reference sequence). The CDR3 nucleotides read TGTGCCTGGAGTCCCCTCCCGACAGGGATCTCCTACGAGCAGTACTTC. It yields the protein CAWSPLPTGISYEQYF.